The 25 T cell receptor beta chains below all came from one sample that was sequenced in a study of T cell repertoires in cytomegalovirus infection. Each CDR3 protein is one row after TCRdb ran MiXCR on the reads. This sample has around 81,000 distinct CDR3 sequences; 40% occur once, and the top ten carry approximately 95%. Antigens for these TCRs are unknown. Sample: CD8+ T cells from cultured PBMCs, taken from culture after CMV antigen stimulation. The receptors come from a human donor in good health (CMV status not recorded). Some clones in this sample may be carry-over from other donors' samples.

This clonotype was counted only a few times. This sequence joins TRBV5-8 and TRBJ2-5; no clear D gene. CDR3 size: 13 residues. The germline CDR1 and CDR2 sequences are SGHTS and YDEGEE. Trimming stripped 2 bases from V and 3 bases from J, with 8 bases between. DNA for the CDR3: TGTGCCAGCAGCTTAACGGATGAAGAGACCCAGTACTTC. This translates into CASSLTDEETQYF.

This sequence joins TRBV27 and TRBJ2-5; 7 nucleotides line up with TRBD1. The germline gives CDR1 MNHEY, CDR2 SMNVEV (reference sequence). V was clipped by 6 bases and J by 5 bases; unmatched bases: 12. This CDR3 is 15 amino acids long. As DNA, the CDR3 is TGTGCCAGCAGCCCGCCGGCTACCAGGGGGGAGACCCAGTACTTC. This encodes CASSPPATRGETQYF.

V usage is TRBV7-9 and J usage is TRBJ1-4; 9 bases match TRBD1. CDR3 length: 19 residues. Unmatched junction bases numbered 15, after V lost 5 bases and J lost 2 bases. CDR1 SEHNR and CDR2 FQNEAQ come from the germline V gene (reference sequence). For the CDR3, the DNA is TGTGCCAGCAGCGCCCCTCGGGGACAGGGTGATACGACTAATGAAAAACTGTTTTTT. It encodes CASSAPRGQGDTTNEKLFF.

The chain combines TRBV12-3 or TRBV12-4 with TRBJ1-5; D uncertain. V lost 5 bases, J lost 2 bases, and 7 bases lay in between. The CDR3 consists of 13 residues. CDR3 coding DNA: TGTGCCAGCAGTGCCCGAGGCAATCAGCCCCAGCATTTT. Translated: CASSARGNQPQHF.

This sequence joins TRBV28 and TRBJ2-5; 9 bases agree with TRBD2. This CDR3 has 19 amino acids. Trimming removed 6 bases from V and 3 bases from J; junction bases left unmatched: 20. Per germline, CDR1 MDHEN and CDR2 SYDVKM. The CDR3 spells CASSPGPQTGTSYEETQYF. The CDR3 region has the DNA TGTGCCAGCAGCCCGGGACCGCAGACCGGGACTAGCTATGAAGAGACCCAGTACTTC.

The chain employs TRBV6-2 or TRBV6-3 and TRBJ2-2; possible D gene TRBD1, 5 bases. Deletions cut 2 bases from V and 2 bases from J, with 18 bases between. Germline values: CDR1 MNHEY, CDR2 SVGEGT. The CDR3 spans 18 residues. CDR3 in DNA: TGTGCCAGCAGTTACAACAGGACCTTCACCGTAAACACCGGGGAGCTGTTTTTT. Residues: CASSYNRTFTVNTGELFF.

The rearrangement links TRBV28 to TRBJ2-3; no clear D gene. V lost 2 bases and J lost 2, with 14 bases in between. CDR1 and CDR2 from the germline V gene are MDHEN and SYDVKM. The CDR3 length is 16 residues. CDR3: CASSLGPGTDTDTQYF. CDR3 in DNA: TGTGCCAGCAGTTTAGGCCCTGGAACAGACACAGATACGCAGTATTTT.

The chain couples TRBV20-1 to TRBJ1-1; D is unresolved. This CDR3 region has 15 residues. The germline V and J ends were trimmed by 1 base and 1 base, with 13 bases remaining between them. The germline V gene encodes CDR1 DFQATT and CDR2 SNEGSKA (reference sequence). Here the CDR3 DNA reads TGCAGTGCTAGAGCCCCGGAGAGGGAGAACACTGAAGCTTTCTTT. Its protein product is CSARAPERENTEAFF.

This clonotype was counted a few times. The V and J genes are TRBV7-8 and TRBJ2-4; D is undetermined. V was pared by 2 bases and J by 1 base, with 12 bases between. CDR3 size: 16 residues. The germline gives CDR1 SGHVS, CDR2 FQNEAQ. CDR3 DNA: TGTGCCAGCAGCTTAACTTCCACTGGGGCCAAAAACATTCAGTACTTC. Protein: CASSLTSTGAKNIQYF. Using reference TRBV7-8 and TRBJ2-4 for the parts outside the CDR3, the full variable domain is GAGVSQSPRYKVAKRGQDVALRCDPISGHVSLFWYQQALGQGPEFLTYFQNEAQLDKSGLPSDRFFAERPEGSVSTLKIQRTQQEDSAVYLCASSLTSTGAKNIQYFGAGTRLSVL.

The CDR3 region has the DNA TGCGCCAGCAGCCATACAGGGCCTGGTGGCTACACCTTC. This sequence encodes CASSHTGPGGYTF. This sequence joins TRBV4-1 and TRBJ1-2; perhaps TRBD1 as D (6 bases). The CDR3 totals 13 residues. Trimming cost V 3 bases and J 7 bases, with 12 bases left between them. The germline V gene encodes CDR1 MGHRA and CDR2 YSYEKL.

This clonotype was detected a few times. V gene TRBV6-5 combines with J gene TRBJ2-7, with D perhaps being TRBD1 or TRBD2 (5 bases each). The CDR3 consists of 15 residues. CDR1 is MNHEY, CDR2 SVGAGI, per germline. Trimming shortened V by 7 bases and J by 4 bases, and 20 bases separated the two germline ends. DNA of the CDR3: TGTGCCAGCACCAGAATTGGGGACGGCCGTTACGAGCAGTACTTC. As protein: CASTRIGDGRYEQYF.

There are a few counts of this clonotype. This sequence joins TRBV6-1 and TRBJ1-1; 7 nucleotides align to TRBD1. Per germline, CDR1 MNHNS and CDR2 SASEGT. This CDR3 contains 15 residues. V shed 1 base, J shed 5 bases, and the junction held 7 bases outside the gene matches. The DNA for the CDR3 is TGTGCCAGCAGTGAAGAAACAGGGGAAGGAACTGAAGCTTTCTTT. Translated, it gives CASSEETGEGTEAFF.

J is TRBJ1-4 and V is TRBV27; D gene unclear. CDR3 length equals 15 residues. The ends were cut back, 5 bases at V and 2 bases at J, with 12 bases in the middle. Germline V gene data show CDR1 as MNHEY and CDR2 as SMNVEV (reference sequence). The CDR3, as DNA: TGTGCCAGCAGTGTACACACCTCGACTAATGAAAAACTGTTTTTT. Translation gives CASSVHTSTNEKLFF. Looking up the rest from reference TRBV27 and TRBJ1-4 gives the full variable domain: EAQVTQNPRYLITVTGKKLTVTCSQNMNHEYMSWYRQDPGLGLRQIYYSMNVEVTDKGDVPEGYKVSRKEKRNFPLILESPSPNQTSLYFCASSVHTSTNEKLFFGSGTQLSVL.

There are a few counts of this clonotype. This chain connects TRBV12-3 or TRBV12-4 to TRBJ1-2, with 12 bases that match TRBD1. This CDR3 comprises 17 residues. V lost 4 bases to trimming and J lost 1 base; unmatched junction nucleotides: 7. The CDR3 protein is CASSSAGTGGLNYGYTF. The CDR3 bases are TGTGCCAGCAGTTCCGCCGGGACAGGGGGCCTTAACTATGGCTACACCTTC.

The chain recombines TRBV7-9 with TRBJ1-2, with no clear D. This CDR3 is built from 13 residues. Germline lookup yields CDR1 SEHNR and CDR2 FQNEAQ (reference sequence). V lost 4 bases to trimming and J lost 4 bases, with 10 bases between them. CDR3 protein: CASSSPGFYGYTF. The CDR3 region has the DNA TGTGCCAGCAGCTCTCCAGGATTCTATGGCTACACCTTC. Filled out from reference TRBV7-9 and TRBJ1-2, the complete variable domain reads DTGVSQNPRHKITKRGQNVTFRCDPISEHNRLYWYRQTLGQGPEFLTYFQNEAQLEKSRLLSDRFSAERPKGSFSTLEIQRTEQGDSAMYLCASSSPGFYGYTFGSGTRLTVV.

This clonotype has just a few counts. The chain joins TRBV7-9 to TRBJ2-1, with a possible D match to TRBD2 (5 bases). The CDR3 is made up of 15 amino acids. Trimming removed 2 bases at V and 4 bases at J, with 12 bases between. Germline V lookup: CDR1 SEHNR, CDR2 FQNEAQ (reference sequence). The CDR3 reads CASSLSLDFYNEQFF. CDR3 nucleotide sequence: TGTGCCAGCAGCTTATCACTAGACTTTTACAATGAGCAGTTCTTC.

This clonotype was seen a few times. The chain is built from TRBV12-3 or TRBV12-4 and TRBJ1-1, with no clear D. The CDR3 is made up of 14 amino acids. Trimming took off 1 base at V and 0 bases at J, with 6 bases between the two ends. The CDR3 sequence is CASSLGSVNTEAFF. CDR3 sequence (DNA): TGTGCCAGCAGTTTAGGGTCCGTGAACACTGAAGCTTTCTTT.

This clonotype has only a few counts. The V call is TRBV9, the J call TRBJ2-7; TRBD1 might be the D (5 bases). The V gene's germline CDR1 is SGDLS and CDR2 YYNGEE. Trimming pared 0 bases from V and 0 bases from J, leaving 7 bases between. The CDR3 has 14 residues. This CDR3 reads CASSVDQGSYEQYF. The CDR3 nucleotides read TGTGCCAGCAGCGTAGACCAGGGCTCCTACGAGCAGTACTTC.

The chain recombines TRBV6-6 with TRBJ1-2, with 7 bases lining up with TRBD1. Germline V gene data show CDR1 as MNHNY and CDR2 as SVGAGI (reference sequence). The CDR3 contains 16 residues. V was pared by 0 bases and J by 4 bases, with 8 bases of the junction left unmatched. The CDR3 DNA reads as TGTGCCAGCAGTTACTCCACGACAGGGCCCCTCTATGGCTACACCTTC. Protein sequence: CASSYSTTGPLYGYTF.

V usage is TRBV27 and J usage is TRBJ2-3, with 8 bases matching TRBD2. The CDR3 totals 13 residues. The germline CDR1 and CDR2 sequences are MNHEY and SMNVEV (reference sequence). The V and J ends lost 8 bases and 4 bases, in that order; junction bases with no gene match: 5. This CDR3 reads CASRAGGPDTQYF. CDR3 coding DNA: TGTGCCAGCCGGGCGGGGGGTCCAGATACGCAGTATTTT.

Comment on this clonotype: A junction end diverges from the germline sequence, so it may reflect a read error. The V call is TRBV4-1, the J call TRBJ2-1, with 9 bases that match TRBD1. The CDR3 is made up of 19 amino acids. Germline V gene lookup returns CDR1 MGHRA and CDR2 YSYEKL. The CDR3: CASSQDRTGAYVPSNEQFF. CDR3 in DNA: TGTGCCAGCAGCCAAGATCGGACAGGGGCGTACGTCCCCAGCAATGAGCAGTTCTTC.

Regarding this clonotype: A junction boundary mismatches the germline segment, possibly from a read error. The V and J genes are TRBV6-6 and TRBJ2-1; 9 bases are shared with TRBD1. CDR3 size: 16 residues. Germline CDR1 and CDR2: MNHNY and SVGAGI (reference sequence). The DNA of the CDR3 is TGTGCCTGCAGAAAGACAGGGGGAAGTTTGAACAATGAGCAGTTCTTC. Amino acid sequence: CACRKTGGSLNNEQFF.

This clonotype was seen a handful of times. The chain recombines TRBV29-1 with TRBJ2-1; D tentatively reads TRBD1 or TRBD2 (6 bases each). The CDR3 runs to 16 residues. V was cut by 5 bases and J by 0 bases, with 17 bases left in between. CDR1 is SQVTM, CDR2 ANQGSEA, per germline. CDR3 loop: CSVKGDGTDSYNEQFF. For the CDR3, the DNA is TGCAGCGTTAAGGGGGACGGGACTGACTCCTACAATGAGCAGTTCTTC.

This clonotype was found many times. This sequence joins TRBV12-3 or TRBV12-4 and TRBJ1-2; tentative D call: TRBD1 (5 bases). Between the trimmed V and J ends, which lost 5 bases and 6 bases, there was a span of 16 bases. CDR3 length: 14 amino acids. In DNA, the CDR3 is TGTGCCAGCAGTCTCGGGGGTCCGGGAGATGGCTACACCTTC. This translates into CASSLGGPGDGYTF.

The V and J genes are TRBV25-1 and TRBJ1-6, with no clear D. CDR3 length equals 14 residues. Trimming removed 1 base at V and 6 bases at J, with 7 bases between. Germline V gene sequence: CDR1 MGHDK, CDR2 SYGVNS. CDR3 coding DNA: TGTGCCAGCAGTGAATTGCTGGGTAATTCACCCCTCCACTTT. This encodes CASSELLGNSPLHF.